The source of this TCR beta chain is a study of CD8 T cells in Susac syndrome. With random hexamers, about 0.5 to 1 ug RNA was reverse transcribed. The method of amplification for TCR beta CDR3 was immunoSEQ multiplex PCR, covering 54 Vbeta and 13 Jbeta. In TCRdb, the immunoSEQ multiplex PCR reads were re-called with MiXCR into one record per CDR3 protein. The sample records more than 65,000 distinct CDR3 sequences, roughly 94% being singletons. Of note for this clonotype: The antigen remains undetermined.

General study results and limits: As the study acknowledged, the number of individuals in its TCR sequencing and HLA analysis was relatively small.

Sequencing input: CD8+ T cells from PBMCs. The sequence was collected from a human donor with Susac syndrome.

CDR3 protein: CASSEAWDRNQPQHF. Here the CDR3 DNA reads TGTGCCAGCAGTGAAGCATGGGACAGGAATCAGCCCCAGCATTTT. The genes are TRBV2 and TRBJ1-5; 8 nucleotides agree with TRBD1. The V segment lost 0 bases and the J segment 4 bases; nucleotides outside the gene matches: 2. Germline V gene sequence: CDR1 SNHLY, CDR2 FYNNEI. The CDR3 runs 15 residues.